These 9 T cell receptor beta chains share one sample of origin, sequenced in a study of radiotherapy plus CTLA-4 blockade in lung cancer. Measured with immunoSEQ multiplex PCR; TCRdb has only the in-frame clones, and not every one. The sample lists about 95,000 clones, 80% to 85% occurring once. The specimen comprised peripheral blood, sampled from a patient treated with radiotherapy plus ipilimumab. All receptors come from a human donor with non-small cell lung cancer who had a partial response to radiotherapy plus ipilimumab.

The chain is built from TRBV30 and TRBJ2-3; 9 bases fit TRBD2. Germline CDR1 and CDR2: GTSNPN and SVGIG (reference sequence). CDR3 length equals 16 residues. The J segment lost 4 bases and the V segment lost 0 bases, leaving 8 bases of the junction unmatched. This CDR3 is CAWSVRGLAGADTQYF. The CDR3 region has the DNA TGTGCCTGGAGTGTACGTGGATTAGCGGGGGCAGATACGCAGTATTTT.

The V gene is TRBV18, the J gene TRBJ2-7; 13 bases agree with TRBD2. J was trimmed by 0 bases and V by 4 bases; bases with no gene match: 0. The CDR3 spans 15 residues. Germline CDR1 and CDR2: KGHSH and LQKENI. This chain's CDR3 is CASSRTSGSSYEQYF. The CDR3, as DNA: TGTGCCAGCTCACGGACTAGCGGGAGCTCCTACGAGCAGTACTTC.

This rearrangement joins TRBV9 to TRBJ2-3, with TRBD2 matching 9 bases. Looked up from germline, CDR1 is SGDLS and CDR2 is YYNGEE. The CDR3 covers 15 residues. The ends lost 4 bases at V and 5 bases at J; junction bases unmatched: 8. The CDR3 sequence: CASSPRLAGIDTQYF. As DNA, the CDR3 is TGTGCCAGCAGCCCGCGCCTAGCGGGAATAGATACGCAGTATTTT.

The chain couples TRBV7-9 to TRBJ1-1; the D is unclear. CDR1 is SEHNR, CDR2 FQNEAQ, per germline (reference sequence). CDR3 length: 16 amino acids. V dropped 4 bases and J dropped 1 base, with 16 bases sitting between them. CDR3 protein: CASSSSPSGGNTEAFF. CDR3 nucleotide sequence: TGTGCCAGCAGCTCTTCCCCTTCGGGAGGGAACACTGAAGCTTTCTTT. Drawing the rest from reference TRBV7-9 and TRBJ1-1, the complete variable domain is DTGVSQNPRHKITKRGQNVTFRCDPISEHNRLYWYRQTLGQGPEFLTYFQNEAQLEKSRLLSDRFSAERPKGSFSTLEIQRTEQGDSAMYLCASSSSPSGGNTEAFFGQGTRLTVV.

This sequence joins TRBV28 and TRBJ2-7, with TRBD2 matching 12 bases. V was clipped by 1 base and J by 5 bases; unmatched bases: 6. The length of the CDR3 is 16 residues. Germline V gene data show CDR1 as MDHEN and CDR2 as SYDVKM. CDR3: CASSLYRLAGEDEQYF. CDR3 DNA sequence: TGTGCCAGCAGTTTATACAGACTAGCGGGAGAGGACGAGCAGTACTTC.

This clone showed up just once. The chain joins TRBV6-6 to TRBJ2-1; D is perhaps TRBD2 (5 bases). The CDR3 runs 15 residues. V was pared by 2 bases and J by 5 bases, with 13 bases between. CDR1 is MNHNY, CDR2 SVGAGI, per germline (reference sequence). The CDR3 nucleotides read TGTGCCAGCAGTTACGACCCGGGGATCGACAATGAGCAGTTCTTC. Its protein product is CASSYDPGIDNEQFF.

The chain joins TRBV5-6 to TRBJ2-3, with D tentatively TRBD2 (5 bases). The CDR3 loop spans 15 amino acids. Germline V gene sequence: CDR1 SGHDT, CDR2 YYEEEE. V lost 0 bases and J 1 base, leaving 9 bases between the germline ends. The CDR3 region is CASSLALAGTDTQYF. The CDR3 nucleotides read TGTGCCAGCAGCTTGGCTCTAGCTGGCACAGATACGCAGTATTTT.

This clone was counted only a few times. The rearrangement links TRBV30 to TRBJ1-1; 8 positions agree with TRBD1. This CDR3 comprises 13 residues. CDR1 GTSNPN and CDR2 SVGIG come from the germline V gene (reference sequence). J was trimmed by 5 bases and V by 2 bases; bases with no gene match: 4. CDR3 sequence reads: CAWSRQGWTEAFF. In DNA, the CDR3 is TGTGCCTGGAGTCGACAGGGGTGGACTGAAGCTTTCTTT.

A remark on this clone: Its ends do not fully match the called genes, so a read error is possible. The V gene is TRBV7-8, the J gene TRBJ2-2; D not certain. Per the germline V gene, CDR1 is SGHVS and CDR2 is FQNEAQ. The length of the CDR3 is 14 residues. DNA for the CDR3: TGTGCCAGCAACTTAGCACAGAACACCGGGGAGCTGTTTTTT. Translating gives CASNLAQNTGELFF. Combining the CDR3 with reference TRBV7-8 and TRBJ2-2 gives the whole variable domain GAGVSQSPRYKVAKRGQDVALRCDPISGHVSLFWYQQALGQGPEFLTYFQNEAQLDKSGLPSDRFFAERPEGSVSTLKIQRTQQEDSAVYLCASNLAQNTGELFFGEGSRLTVL.